Reported below is one TCR beta chain. The assay was immunoSEQ multiplex PCR, and TCRdb's table has in-frame clones only and misses some. The sample lists about 65,000 clones, approximately 78% seen once, with under 2% in the top ten. Losses at the gene ends were 4 bases for V and 5 bases for J; bases not matched to a gene: 7. The CDR3 loop spans 14 amino acids. CDR1 is SNHLY, CDR2 FYNNEI, per germline. The cohort excluded patients with autoimmune disease history or systemic immunosuppression. The sample comes from a study of OX40 agonist ivuxolimab in advanced cancers. Looking at the study overall: Patient treatment consisted of intravenous ivuxolimab administration every 2 weeks at 0.01 to 10 mg/kg. Dose-escalation patients were diagnosed with hepatocellular carcinoma, melanoma, renal cell cancer or head and neck cancer. One hepatocellular carcinoma and a couple of cutaneous melanoma patients partially responded.

Here the sequenced sample was CD4+ or CD8+ T cells sorted from blood, taken in a trial of the OX40 agonist ivuxolimab. This receptor was identified in an adult with an advanced solid tumor such as melanoma, head and neck, liver or kidney cancer. V usage is TRBV2 and J usage is TRBJ1-2, with 7 positions matching TRBD1. CDR3 sequence reads: CASSAAGTEYGYTF. The CDR3 DNA is TGTGCCAGCAGTGCAGCCGGGACAGAATATGGCTACACCTTC.